The 3 T cell receptor beta chains presented below share a single source sample, sequenced in a study of T cells in Graves' hyperthyroidism and ophthalmopathy. RNA transcripts yielded amplified TCR beta CDR3 regions. The TCR CDR3 first-round RT-PCR relied on the HTBI primer set. TCRdb re-derived calls from the multiplex PCR reads in MiXCR, one entry per CDR3 protein. The sample has roughly 500,000 distinct CDR3 sequences, 35% to 50% seen once. Specimen: peripheral blood or thyroid tissue (not recorded which). The source of these receptors is an adult woman with Graves' disease, either hyperthyroidism or ophthalmopathy (not recorded which).

This clonotype was observed many times. The V gene is TRBV20-1, the J gene TRBJ1-2; maybe TRBD1 (6 bases). CDR3 length: 14 amino acids. V lost 0 bases, J lost 4 bases, and 12 bases lay in between. Germline CDR1 and CDR2: DFQATT and SNEGSKA (reference sequence). CDR3 amino acids: CSARDGGQTYGYTF. The CDR3 DNA sequence: TGCAGTGCTAGAGATGGAGGACAGACCTATGGCTACACCTTC.

CDR3 region: CASSFDPGLNEKLFF. Here the CDR3 DNA reads TGTGCCAGCAGCTTCGATCCGGGTCTTAATGAAAAACTGTTTTTT. The chain carries TRBV9 and TRBJ1-4, with D unresolved. V was clipped by 4 bases and J by 4 bases, with 14 bases between them. Germline lookup yields CDR1 SGDLS and CDR2 YYNGEE. CDR3 length: 15 amino acids.

This clonotype turned up a few times. The chain joins TRBV20-1 to TRBJ1-6, with D unresolved. This CDR3 spans 13 amino acids. Looked up from germline, CDR1 is DFQATT and CDR2 is SNEGSKA (reference sequence). Deletions cut 3 bases from V and 7 bases from J, with 10 bases between. For the CDR3, the DNA is TGCAGTGCTAGGCGTATGTACAATTCACCCCTCCACTTT. Translation: CSARRMYNSPLHF.